This T cell receptor beta chain comes out of a study of blood T cell repertoires in COVID-19. Study-wide context: Specimens from acute and convalescent COVID-19 originated in the United States, Italy and Spain.

The V gene's germline CDR1 is KGHSH and CDR2 LQKENI. The CDR3 totals 19 residues. Trimming cost V 3 bases and J 0 bases; bases outside gene matches: 13. Original methodology: Reference gene primer amplification yielded estimated nucleated cell counts. Only in-frame clones appear in the TCRdb table, and some are missing; sequencing was by immunoSEQ multiplex PCR. V and J calls and clone size follow that table, whereas D and trimming were derived from the DNA. The sample lists more than 95,000 clones, around four fifths occurring once. The sequencing sample was made of peripheral blood. V is TRBV18 and J is TRBJ2-3; 9 positions match TRBD1. This clonotype was obtained from a human donor in a cohort sampled during active COVID-19. Here the CDR3 DNA reads TGTGCCAGCTCACCTACTAGACCGGGACAGGGACGGAGCACAGATACGCAGTATTTT. Translated, it gives CASSPTRPGQGRSTDTQYF. The variable domain in full, completed from reference TRBV18 and TRBJ2-3, reads NAGVMQNPRHLVRRRGQEARLRCSPMKGHSHVYWYRQLPEEGLKFMVYLQKENIIDESGMPKERFSAEFPKEGPSILRIQQVVRGDSAAYFCASSPTRPGQGRSTDTQYFGPGTRLTVL.